This TCR beta chain is from a study of blood T cell repertoires in COVID-19. Generated by immunoSEQ multiplex PCR, the TCRdb table keeps only in-frame clones and is missing some. The sample lists 25,000 to 35,000 clones, approximately 80% occurring once. In germline, CDR1 is MGHRA, CDR2 YSYEKL. V shed 4 bases, J shed 4 bases, and the junction held 11 bases outside the gene matches. The CDR3 has 17 amino acids. The rearrangement uses TRBV4-1 and TRBJ2-2; 8 nucleotides agree with TRBD2. Material: peripheral blood. The receptor was derived from a man in his sixties or seventies with active COVID-19. The DNA for the CDR3 is TGCGCCAGCAGCCCGATAATAGCGGGACTCCCCACCGGGGAGCTGTTTTTT. This encodes CASSPIIAGLPTGELFF.